The present T cell receptor beta chain was sequenced within a study of blood T cell repertoires in COVID-19. Study context: Sites in the United States, Italy and Spain provided acute and convalescent COVID-19 samples.

The table came from immunoSEQ multiplex PCR; TCRdb's copy has only in-frame clones and leaves some out. The table shows fewer than 250,000 clones, with about four fifths occurring only once. The CDR3 sequence is 13 residues long. The V gene lost 3 bases and the J gene lost 8 bases, with 8 bases spanning the gap. This chain connects TRBV12-3 or TRBV12-4 to TRBJ1-6, with D uncertain. What was sequenced was peripheral blood. This clonotype originated in a man between 60 and 75 years old with acute or convalescent COVID-19. CDR3 protein: CASSFLSDSPLHF. In DNA form, the CDR3 reads TGTGCCAGCAGTTTCCTTTCGGATTCACCCCTCCACTTT.